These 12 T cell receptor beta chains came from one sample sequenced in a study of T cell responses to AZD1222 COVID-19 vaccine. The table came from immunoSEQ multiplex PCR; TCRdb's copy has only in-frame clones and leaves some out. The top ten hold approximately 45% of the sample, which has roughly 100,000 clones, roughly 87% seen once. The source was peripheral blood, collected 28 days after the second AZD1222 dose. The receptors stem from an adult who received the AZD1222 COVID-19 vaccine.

CDR3 sequence (DNA): TGTGCCACCAGCAGGGATGAATTAAGTGAGCAGTTCTTC. It encodes CATSRDELSEQFF. The chain combines TRBV15 with TRBJ2-1; D gene unclear. Trimming took 3 bases from V and 9 from J, leaving 12 bases between them. Germline loops: CDR1 LNHNV, CDR2 YYDKDF (reference sequence). This CDR3 is built from 13 residues.

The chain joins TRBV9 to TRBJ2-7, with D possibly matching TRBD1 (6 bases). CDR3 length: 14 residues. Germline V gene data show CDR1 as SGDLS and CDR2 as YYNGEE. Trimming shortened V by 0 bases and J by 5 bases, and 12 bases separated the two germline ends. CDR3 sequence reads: CASSVGQGIDEQYF. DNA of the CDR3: TGTGCCAGCAGCGTAGGGCAGGGGATCGACGAGCAGTACTTC.

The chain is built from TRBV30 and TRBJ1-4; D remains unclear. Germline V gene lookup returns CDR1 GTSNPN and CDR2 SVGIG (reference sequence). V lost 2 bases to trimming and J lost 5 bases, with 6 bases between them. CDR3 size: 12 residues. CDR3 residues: CAWSPPNEKLFF. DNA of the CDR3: TGTGCCTGGAGTCCCCCCAATGAAAAACTGTTTTTT.

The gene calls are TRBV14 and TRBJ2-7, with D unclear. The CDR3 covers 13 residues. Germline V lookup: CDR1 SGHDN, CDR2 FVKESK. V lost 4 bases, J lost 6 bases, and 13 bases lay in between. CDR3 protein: CASSLTTEGEQYF. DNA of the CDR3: TGTGCCAGCAGCCTAACGACGGAAGGCGAGCAGTACTTC.

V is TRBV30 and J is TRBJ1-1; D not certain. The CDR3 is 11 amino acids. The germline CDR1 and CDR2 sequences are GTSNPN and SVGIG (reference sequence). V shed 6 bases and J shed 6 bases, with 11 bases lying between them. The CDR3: CACKPGAEAFF. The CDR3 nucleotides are TGTGCCTGTAAACCCGGGGCTGAAGCTTTCTTT.

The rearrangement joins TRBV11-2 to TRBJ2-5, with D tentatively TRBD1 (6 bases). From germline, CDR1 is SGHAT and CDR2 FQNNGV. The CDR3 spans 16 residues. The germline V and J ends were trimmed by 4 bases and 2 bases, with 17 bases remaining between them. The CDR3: CASSSNPGTPQETQYF. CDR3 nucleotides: TGTGCCAGCAGCTCGAATCCCGGGACACCTCAAGAGACCCAGTACTTC. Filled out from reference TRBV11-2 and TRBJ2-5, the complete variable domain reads EAGVAQSPRYKIIEKRQSVAFWCNPISGHATLYWYQQILGQGPKLLIQFQNNGVVDDSQLPKDRFSAERLKGVDSTLKIQPAKLEDSAVYLCASSSNPGTPQETQYFGPGTRLLVL.

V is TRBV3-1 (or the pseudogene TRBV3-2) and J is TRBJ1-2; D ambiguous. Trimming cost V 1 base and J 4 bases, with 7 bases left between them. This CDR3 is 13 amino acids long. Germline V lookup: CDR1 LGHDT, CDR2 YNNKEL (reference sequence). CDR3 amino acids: CASSQGEGYGYTF. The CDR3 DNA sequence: TGTGCCAGCAGCCAAGGCGAAGGCTATGGCTACACCTTC.

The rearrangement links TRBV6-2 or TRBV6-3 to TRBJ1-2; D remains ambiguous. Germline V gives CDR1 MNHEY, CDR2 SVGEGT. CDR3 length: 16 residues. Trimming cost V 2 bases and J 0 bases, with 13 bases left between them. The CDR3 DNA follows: TGTGCCAGCAGTTACACTCTCGGGGTACCTAACTATGGCTACACCTTC. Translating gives CASSYTLGVPNYGYTF.

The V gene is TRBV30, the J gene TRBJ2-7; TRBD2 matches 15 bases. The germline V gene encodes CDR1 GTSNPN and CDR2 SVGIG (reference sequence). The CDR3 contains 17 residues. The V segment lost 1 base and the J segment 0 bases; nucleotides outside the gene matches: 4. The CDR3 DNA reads TGTGCCTGGAGTGGGGGGACTAGCGGGAGGTCCTCCTACGAGCAGTACTTC. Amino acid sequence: CAWSGGTSGRSSYEQYF.

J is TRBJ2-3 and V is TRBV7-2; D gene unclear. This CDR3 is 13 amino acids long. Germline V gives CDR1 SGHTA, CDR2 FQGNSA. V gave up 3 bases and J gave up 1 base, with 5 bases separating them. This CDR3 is CASSFLRTDTQYF. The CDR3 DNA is TGTGCCAGCAGCTTCTTGCGCACAGATACGCAGTATTTT.

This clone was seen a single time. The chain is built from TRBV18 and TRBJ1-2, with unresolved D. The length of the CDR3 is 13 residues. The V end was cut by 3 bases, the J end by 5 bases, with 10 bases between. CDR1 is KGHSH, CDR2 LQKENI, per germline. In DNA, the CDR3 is TGTGCCAGCTCACCGGAACTTGATTATGGCTACACCTTC. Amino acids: CASSPELDYGYTF.

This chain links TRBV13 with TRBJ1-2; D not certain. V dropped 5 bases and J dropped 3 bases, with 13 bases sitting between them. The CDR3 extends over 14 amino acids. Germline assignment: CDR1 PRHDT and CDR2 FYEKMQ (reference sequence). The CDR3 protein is CASSALQVDYGYTF. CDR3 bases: TGTGCCAGCAGCGCCCTCCAGGTAGACTATGGCTACACCTTC.